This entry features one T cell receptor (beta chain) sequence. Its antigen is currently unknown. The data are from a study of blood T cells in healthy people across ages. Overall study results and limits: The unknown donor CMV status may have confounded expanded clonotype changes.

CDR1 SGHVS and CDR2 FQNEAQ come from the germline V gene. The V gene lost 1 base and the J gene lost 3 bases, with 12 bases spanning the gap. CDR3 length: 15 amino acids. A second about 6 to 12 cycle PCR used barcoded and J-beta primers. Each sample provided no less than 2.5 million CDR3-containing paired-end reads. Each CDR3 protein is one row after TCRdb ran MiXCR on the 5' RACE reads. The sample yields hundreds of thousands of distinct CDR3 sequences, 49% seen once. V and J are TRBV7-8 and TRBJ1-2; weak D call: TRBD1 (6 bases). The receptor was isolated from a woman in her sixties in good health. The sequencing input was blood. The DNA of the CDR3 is TGTGCCAGCAGCTTAGGAGCGGGGGGCGACTATGGCTACACCTTC. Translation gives CASSLGAGGDYGYTF.